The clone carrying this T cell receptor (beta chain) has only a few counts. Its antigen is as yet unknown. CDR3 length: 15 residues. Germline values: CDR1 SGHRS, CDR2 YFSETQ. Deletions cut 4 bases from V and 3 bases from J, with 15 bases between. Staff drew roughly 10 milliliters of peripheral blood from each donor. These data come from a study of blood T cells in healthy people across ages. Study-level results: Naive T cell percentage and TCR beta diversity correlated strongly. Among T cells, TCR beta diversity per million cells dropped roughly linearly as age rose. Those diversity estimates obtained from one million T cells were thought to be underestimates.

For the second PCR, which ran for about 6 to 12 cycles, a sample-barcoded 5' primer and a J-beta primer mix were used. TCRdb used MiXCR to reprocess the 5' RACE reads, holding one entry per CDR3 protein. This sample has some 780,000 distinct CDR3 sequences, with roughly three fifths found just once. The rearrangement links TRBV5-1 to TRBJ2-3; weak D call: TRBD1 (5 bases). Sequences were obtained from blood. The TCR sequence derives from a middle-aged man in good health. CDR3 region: CASSQGSYGTDTQYF. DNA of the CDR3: TGCGCCAGCAGCCAGGGTTCGTACGGGACAGATACGCAGTATTTT.